This paragraph covers one T cell receptor (beta chain) sequence. This sample was included in a study of human T cells and chemical hapten exposure. CDR1 SGHNT and CDR2 YYREEE come from the germline V gene (reference sequence). With 2 bases clipped from V and 3 bases from J, the junction kept 6 bases outside the gene matches. The CDR3 totals 16 residues. MiXCR was run by TCRdb on the RACE reads, yielding one entry per CDR3 protein. Of tens of thousands of distinct CDR3 sequences in the sample, 12% to 15% were seen once. Time point of the sample: pre-sensitization, week 0. Treatment described: therapeutic diphenylcyclopropenone sensitization with weekly scalp DPC.

This clonotype was sampled from a woman between 50 and 59 years old with alopecia areata. Some clones in this sample may be carry-over from other donors' samples. V is TRBV5-4 and J is TRBJ1-2; TRBD1 aligns across 11 bases. The starting material was whole blood, obtained in connection with sensitization to the hapten diphenylcyclopropenone (DPC). The CDR3 here is CASSLRGQGGDYGYTF. The CDR3 nucleotides read TGTGCCAGCAGCTTAAGGGGACAGGGGGGCGACTATGGCTACACCTTC.